The clone carrying this TCR beta chain was seen more than once but under ten times. This CDR3 contains 17 residues. The ends lost 6 bases at V and 0 bases at J; junction bases unmatched: 9. Germline loops: CDR1 SNHLY, CDR2 FYNNEI. Amplified TCR beta CDR3 regions derived from RNA transcripts. A set of HTBI primers served as the primers for a first-round RT-PCR of the TCR CDR3. Each CDR3 protein gets one entry after TCRdb re-called the multiplex PCR reads with MiXCR. The sample lists some 350,000 distinct CDR3 sequences, around 14% occurring once. These data originate in a study of T cells in Graves' hyperthyroidism and ophthalmopathy.

Sequences were obtained from blood. This clonotype was sampled from a woman in her late teens or twenties with Graves' hyperthyroidism that later progressed to Graves' ophthalmopathy. The J gene is TRBJ2-2, the V gene TRBV2; 8 bases agree with TRBD2. In nucleotides, the CDR3 is TGTGCCAGCAGGGTTAGCGGGATCAATCCGAACACCGGGGAGCTGTTTTTT. This codes for CASRVSGINPNTGELFF.